This T cell receptor (beta chain) came from a study of cytomegalovirus exposure and HLA in healthy donors. Across the study: Clustering assigned approximately 79% of the 350 to 450 genotyped donors to the Caucasian-associated ancestry cluster. Study-level points and caveats: Sequencing likely caused a cluster of highly shared sequence variants. DRB1 showed the most TCR associations and HLA-C the fewest in a later analysis, as rates varied by HLA locus. Altogether, 150 to 200 TCR beta chains were recorded as cytomegalovirus-associated.

The CDR3 length is 15 residues. V lost 2 bases and J lost 2; bases outside the gene matches: 4. CDR1 and CDR2 from the germline V gene are SGHDN and FVKESK. 60 Vbeta and 13 Jbeta primers were used in PCR. TCRdb's table, derived via immunoSEQ multiplex PCR, lists solely in-frame clones and lacks some. The table shows 100,000 or so clones, with 75% to 85% occurring only once. To note about this clone: Its antigen remains unidentified.

This clonotype originated in a man younger than 40 in good health and CMV-seronegative. V is TRBV14 and J is TRBJ2-5, with 8 bases identical to TRBD1. Material: PBMCs. The CDR3 region has the DNA TGTGCCAGCAGCCAAATCAGGACAGGGCAAGAGACCCAGTACTTC. As protein: CASSQIRTGQETQYF.